This entry lists 16 T cell receptor beta chains sequenced from one sample in a study of vaccination and CD4 T cells after COVID-19. Sequencing of the DNA from cultured CD4+ T cells was carried out with the Oncomine TCR Beta short-read assay. One entry per CDR3 protein, called by TCRdb with MiXCR from the PCR reads. Of about 18,000 distinct CDR3 sequences listed, over 40% are singletons. Time point noted: late sampling 161 to 241 days after vaccination in a few convalescent patients. As to treatment: roughly 11-day PBMC culture with coronavirus spike peptide pools or control peptides (ViraFEST assay). No antigen has been identified for these receptors. The sequenced sample was CD4+ T cells from blood, cultured in vitro, obtained about 7 months after SARS-CoV-2 vaccination. Source of these receptors: a human donor who had recovered from COVID-19.

A few counts support this clonotype. The genes are TRBV20-1 and TRBJ1-1; D is ambiguous. The CDR3 consists of 12 residues. CDR1 DFQATT and CDR2 SNEGSKA come from the germline V gene (reference sequence). Between the trimmed V and J ends, which lost 4 bases and 7 bases, there was a span of 13 bases. CDR3 DNA sequence: TGCAGTGCTATGTCCAGGCGAGATGAAGCTTTCTTT. It is translated as CSAMSRRDEAFF.

The genes are TRBV4-2 and TRBJ2-5; the match to TRBD2 covers 7 bases. The CDR3 runs to 15 residues. From germline, CDR1 is LGHNA and CDR2 YNFKEQ. Trimming removed 3 bases from V and 4 bases from J; junction bases left unmatched: 8. The CDR3 spells CASSQTSLASETQYF. The CDR3 DNA sequence: TGTGCCAGCAGCCAGACTAGCTTGGCGTCAGAGACCCAGTACTTC.

This clonotype has just a few counts. The chain combines TRBV20-1 with TRBJ2-3, with D perhaps given as TRBD1 or TRBD2 (7 bases each). This CDR3 has 14 amino acids. Deletions cut 3 bases from V and 2 bases from J, with 12 bases between. CDR1 DFQATT and CDR2 SNEGSKA come from the germline V gene (reference sequence). The CDR3: CSARQGGVTDTQYF. For the CDR3, the DNA is TGCAGTGCTAGGCAGGGGGGGGTCACAGATACGCAGTATTTT.

This clonotype was counted only a few times. The chain has TRBV7-2 and TRBJ2-7; no clear D gene. The V gene's germline CDR1 is SGHTA and CDR2 FQGNSA. This CDR3 has 14 amino acids. Trimming shortened V by 1 base and J by 5 bases, and 12 bases separated the two germline ends. CDR3 amino acids: CASSLEALRHEQYF. For the CDR3, the DNA is TGTGCCAGCAGCTTAGAGGCTTTAAGGCACGAGCAGTACTTC.

This clonotype occurred once. The chain uses TRBV10-3 and TRBJ2-1; D ambiguous. Trimming left V 5 bases short and J 9 bases short, with 11 bases between. Germline loops: CDR1 ENHRY, CDR2 SYGVKD. There are 12 residues in the CDR3. The CDR3 region is CAISSDNREQFF. CDR3 DNA: TGTGCCATCAGTAGTGACAATCGTGAGCAGTTCTTC.

There are a few counts of this clonotype. The gene calls are TRBV7-2 and TRBJ1-2; possibly TRBD1 for D (5 bases). Per the germline V gene, CDR1 is SGHTA and CDR2 is FQGNSA. The germline V and J ends were trimmed by 5 bases and 4 bases, with 14 bases remaining between them. This CDR3 spans 14 amino acids. The CDR3 spells CASSPGLLLYGYTF. The CDR3 nucleotides read TGTGCCAGCAGCCCGGGACTGCTTCTCTATGGCTACACCTTC.

This clonotype has only a few counts. The chain combines TRBV15 with TRBJ1-1; TRBD1 matches at 8 bases. The ends lost 1 base at V and 1 base at J; junction bases unmatched: 2. CDR1 and CDR2 from the germline V gene are LNHNV and YYDKDF (reference sequence). This CDR3 is built from 15 residues. The CDR3 sequence is CATSRGGTGNTEAFF. CDR3 nucleotide sequence: TGTGCCACCAGCAGAGGAGGGACAGGGAACACTGAAGCTTTCTTT.

The rearrangement joins TRBV6-1 to TRBJ2-3; the D is unclear. Germline V CDR1 and CDR2: MNHNS, SASEGT. The CDR3 runs to 14 residues. Trimming removed 8 bases at V and 5 bases at J, with 17 bases between. The CDR3 region has the DNA TGTGCCAGCGGCGTCCCCAGCAAGGTAGATACGCAGTATTTT. This gives the protein CASGVPSKVDTQYF.

The CDR3 DNA reads as TGTGCCAGCAGTTACTGGTATGATACGCAGTATTTT. This translates into CASSYWYDTQYF. This sequence joins TRBV6-2 or TRBV6-3 and TRBJ2-3; D not certain. The CDR3 runs 12 residues. V lost 1 base, J lost 6 bases, and 5 bases lay in between. Germline-derived CDR1 and CDR2 are MNHEY and SVGEGT.

V gene TRBV20-1 combines with J gene TRBJ2-1; 13 bases fit TRBD2. From germline, CDR1 is DFQATT and CDR2 SNEGSKA (reference sequence). V shed 6 bases and J 6 bases; nucleotides not matched to a gene: 11. This CDR3 contains 16 residues. The CDR3 loop reads CSAPHGTSGIGNEQFF. CDR3 sequence (DNA): TGCAGTGCCCCTCACGGGACTAGCGGGATAGGCAATGAGCAGTTCTTC.

V gene TRBV20-1 combines with J gene TRBJ2-5, with a possible D match to TRBD2 (6 bases). This CDR3 is built from 14 residues. Germline V gene data show CDR1 as DFQATT and CDR2 as SNEGSKA (reference sequence). V was clipped by 6 bases and J by 0 bases, with 14 bases between them. The CDR3 loop is CSAGGPVYQETQYF. Here the CDR3 DNA reads TGCAGTGCGGGGGGACCCGTGTACCAAGAGACCCAGTACTTC.

This clonotype has more than one count but fewer than ten. V usage is TRBV20-1 and J usage is TRBJ1-2, with D uncertain. This CDR3 is built from 13 residues. V lost 0 bases and J lost 10, with 15 bases in between. Looked up from germline, CDR1 is DFQATT and CDR2 is SNEGSKA (reference sequence). CDR3 DNA: TGCAGTGCTAGAGATCCGGGCCTGGAAAACTACACCTTC. As protein: CSARDPGLENYTF.

The chain uses TRBV20-1 and TRBJ1-2; the match to TRBD1 covers 9 bases. V was clipped by 3 bases and J by 1 base; unmatched bases: 3. The CDR3 covers 14 residues. Germline assignment: CDR1 DFQATT and CDR2 SNEGSKA (reference sequence). CDR3 sequence: CSASPTGGNYGYTF. CDR3 nucleotide sequence: TGCAGTGCTAGTCCGACAGGGGGTAACTATGGCTACACCTTC.

There are a few counts of this clonotype. The chain uses TRBV25-1 and TRBJ1-2; 8 bases fit TRBD1. The CDR3 extends over 14 amino acids. Germline V lookup: CDR1 MGHDK, CDR2 SYGVNS. The V and J ends lost 6 bases and 2 bases, in that order; junction bases with no gene match: 5. The CDR3 loop reads CASSHRGENYGYTF. The CDR3 region has the DNA TGTGCCAGCAGCCACAGGGGGGAAAACTATGGCTACACCTTC.

This chain uses TRBV20-1 with TRBJ2-4, with unresolved D. The CDR3 is made up of 13 amino acids. Trimming cost V 3 bases and J 3 bases, with 9 bases left between them. Germline V lookup: CDR1 DFQATT, CDR2 SNEGSKA (reference sequence). CDR3 residues: CSASEVGKNIQYF. CDR3 sequence (DNA): TGCAGTGCTAGTGAGGTTGGCAAAAACATTCAGTACTTC.

The rearrangement links TRBV20-1 to TRBJ2-1; 11 bases match TRBD2. V trimming: 1 base; J trimming: 4 bases; junction bases outside the gene matches: 6. CDR3 size: 16 residues. The V gene's germline CDR1 is DFQATT and CDR2 SNEGSKA (reference sequence). This chain's CDR3 is CSARAASGRQYNEQFF. CDR3 coding DNA: TGCAGTGCTAGAGCGGCTAGCGGGAGGCAATACAATGAGCAGTTCTTC.